This TCR beta chain appears in the sequencing data of a study of blood T cell repertoires in COVID-19. As for the study in general: The samples span acute and convalescent COVID-19 from the United States, Italy and Spain. Nucleic acid was either cDNA or gDNA, and it came from T cells, B-cell-depleted T cells, or PBMCs.

There are 14 residues in the CDR3. The germline V gene encodes CDR1 MDHEN and CDR2 SYDVKM. V lost 4 bases, J lost 4 bases, and 13 bases lay in between. In the original analysis: Counts of nucleated cells, estimated from reference gene primer amplification, were obtained. Profiled with immunoSEQ multiplex PCR; TCRdb holds only in-frame clones, not every one. V and J calls and clone size are copied from that table; D and trimming were computed from the DNA. Counted here are 150,000 to 200,000 clones, roughly 90% occurring once; the ten biggest clones make up 0.5% to 0.55%. The chain employs TRBV28 and TRBJ1-1, with a weak D call TRBD1 (5 bases). Sequencing was done on a sample of peripheral blood. The TCR comes from a man between 50 and 59 years old with acute or convalescent COVID-19. The CDR3 spells CASSYPREVTEAFF. CDR3 DNA: TGTGCCAGCAGTTACCCCAGGGAGGTCACTGAAGCTTTCTTT.